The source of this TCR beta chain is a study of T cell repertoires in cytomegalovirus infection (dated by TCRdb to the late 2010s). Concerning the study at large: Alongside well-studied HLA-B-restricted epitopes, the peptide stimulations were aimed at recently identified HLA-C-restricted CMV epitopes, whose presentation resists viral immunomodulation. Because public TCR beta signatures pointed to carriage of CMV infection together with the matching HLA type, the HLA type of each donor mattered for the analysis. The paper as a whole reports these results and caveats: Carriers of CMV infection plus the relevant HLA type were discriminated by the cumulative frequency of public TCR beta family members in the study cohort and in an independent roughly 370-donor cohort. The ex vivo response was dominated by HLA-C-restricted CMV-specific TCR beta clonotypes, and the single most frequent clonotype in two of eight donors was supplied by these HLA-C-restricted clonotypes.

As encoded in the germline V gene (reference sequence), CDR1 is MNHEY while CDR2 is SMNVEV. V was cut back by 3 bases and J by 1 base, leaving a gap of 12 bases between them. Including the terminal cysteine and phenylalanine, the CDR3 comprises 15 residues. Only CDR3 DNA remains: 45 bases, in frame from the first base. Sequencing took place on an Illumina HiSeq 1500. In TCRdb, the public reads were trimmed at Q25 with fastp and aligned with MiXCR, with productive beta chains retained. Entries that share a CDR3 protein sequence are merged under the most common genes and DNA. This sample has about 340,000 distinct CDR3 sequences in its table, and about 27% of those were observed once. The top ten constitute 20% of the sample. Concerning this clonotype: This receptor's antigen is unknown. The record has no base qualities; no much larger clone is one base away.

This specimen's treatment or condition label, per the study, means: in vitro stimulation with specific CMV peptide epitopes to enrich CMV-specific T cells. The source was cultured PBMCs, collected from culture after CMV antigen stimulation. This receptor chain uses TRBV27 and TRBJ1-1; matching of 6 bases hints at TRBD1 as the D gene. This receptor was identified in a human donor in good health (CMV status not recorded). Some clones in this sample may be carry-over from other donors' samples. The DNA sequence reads TGTGCCAGCAGTTTGATTGGGACAAGGAACACTGAAGCTTTCTTT. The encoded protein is CASSLIGTRNTEAFF.